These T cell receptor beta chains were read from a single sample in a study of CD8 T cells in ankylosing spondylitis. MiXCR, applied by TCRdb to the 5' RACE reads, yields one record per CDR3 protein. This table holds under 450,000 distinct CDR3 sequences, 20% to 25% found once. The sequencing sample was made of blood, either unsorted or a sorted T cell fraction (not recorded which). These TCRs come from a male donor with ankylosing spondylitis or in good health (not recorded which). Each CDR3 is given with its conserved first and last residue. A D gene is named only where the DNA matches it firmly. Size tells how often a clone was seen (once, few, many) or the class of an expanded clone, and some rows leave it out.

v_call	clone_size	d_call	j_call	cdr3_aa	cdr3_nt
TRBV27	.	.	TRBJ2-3	CASSSGQTFTDTQYF	TGTGCCAGCAGTTCAGGACAGACTTTCACAGATACGCAGTATTTT
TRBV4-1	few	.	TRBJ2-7	CASSQDQVGGGYEQYF	TGCGCCAGCAGCCAAGATCAGGTGGGAGGGGGTTACGAGCAGTACTTC
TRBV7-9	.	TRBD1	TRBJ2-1	CASSSDRHEQFF	TGTGCCAGCAGCTCGGACAGGCATGAGCAGTTCTTC
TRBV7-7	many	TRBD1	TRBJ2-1	CASSHGTGWGEQFF	TGTGCCAGCAGCCACGGGACAGGGTGGGGTGAGCAGTTCTTC
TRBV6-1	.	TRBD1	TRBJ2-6	CASSDTWTGSSGANVLTF	TGTGCCAGCAGTGATACGTGGACAGGAAGCTCTGGGGCCAACGTCCTGACTTTC
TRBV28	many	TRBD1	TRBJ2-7	CASSPMTGGDYEQYF	TGTGCCAGCAGCCCCATGACAGGGGGGGACTACGAGCAGTACTTC
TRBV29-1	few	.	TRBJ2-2	CSVGGDASLTGELFF	TGCAGCGTTGGGGGAGACGCTTCTCTGACCGGGGAGCTGTTTTTT
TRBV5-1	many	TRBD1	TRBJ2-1	CASSITYRDRGNEQFF	TGCGCCAGCAGCATTACTTACCGGGACAGGGGCAATGAGCAGTTCTTC
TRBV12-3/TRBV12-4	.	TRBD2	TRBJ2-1	CASSLGAGGPYNEQFF	TGTGCCAGCAGTTTAGGGGCGGGGGGCCCCTACAATGAGCAGTTCTTC
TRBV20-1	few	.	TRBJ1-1	CSARPWGGTEAFF	TGCAGTGCTAGACCGTGGGGGGGCACTGAAGCTTTCTTT
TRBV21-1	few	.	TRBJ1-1	CARQGWDTEAFF	TGTGCCCGACAGGGATGGGATACTGAAGCTTTCTTT
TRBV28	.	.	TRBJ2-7	CASSFTLGADEQYF	TGTGCCAGCAGTTTTACCCTCGGGGCGGACGAGCAGTACTTC
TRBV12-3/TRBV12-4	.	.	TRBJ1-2	CASSFSRDGYTF	TGTGCCAGCAGTTTCTCCAGGGATGGCTACACCTTC
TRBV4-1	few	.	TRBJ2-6	CASSQDGSRGANVLTF	TGCGCCAGCAGCCAAGATGGCTCCCGGGGGGCCAACGTCCTGACTTTC
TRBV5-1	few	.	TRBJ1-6	CASSGGRQNSPLHF	TGCGCCAGCAGCGGGGGACGGCAGAATTCACCCCTCCACTTT
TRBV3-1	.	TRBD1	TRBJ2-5	CASSHSWGQGRGETQYF	TGTGCCAGCAGCCACAGCTGGGGACAGGGAAGGGGAGAGACCCAGTACTTC
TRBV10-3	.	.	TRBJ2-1	CAISGVTGLDNEQFF	TGTGCCATCAGTGGGGTCACAGGGCTGGACAATGAGCAGTTCTTC
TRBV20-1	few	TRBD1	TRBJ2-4	CSARSGTENIQYF	TGCAGTGCTAGATCCGGGACAGAAAACATTCAGTACTTC
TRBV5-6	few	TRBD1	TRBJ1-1	CASSSDRAGAFF	TGTGCCAGCAGTTCCGACAGGGCGGGAGCTTTCTTT
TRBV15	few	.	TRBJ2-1	CATSDTKGLYTDEQFF	TGTGCCACCAGCGATACGAAGGGTCTCTACACTGATGAGCAGTTCTTC
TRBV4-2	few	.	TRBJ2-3	CASSQGPETTNTDTQYF	TGTGCCAGCAGCCAAGGCCCCGAGACTACCAACACAGATACGCAGTATTTT
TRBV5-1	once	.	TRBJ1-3	CASRRSPGNTIYF	TGCGCCAGCCGACGGAGCCCTGGAAACACCATATATTTT
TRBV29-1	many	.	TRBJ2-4	CSVVGLNQNIQYF	TGCAGCGTTGTCGGACTGAACCAAAACATTCAGTACTTC
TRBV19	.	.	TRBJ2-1	CASSIVPDNEQFF	TGTGCCAGTAGTATAGTGCCCGACAATGAGCAGTTCTTC
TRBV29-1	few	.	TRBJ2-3	CSVPGRSTDTQYF	TGCAGCGTCCCGGGACGGAGCACAGATACGCAGTATTTT
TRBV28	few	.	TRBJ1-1	CASSLGQGRMNTEAFF	TGTGCCAGCAGTTTAGGGCAGGGGAGGATGAACACTGAAGCTTTCTTT
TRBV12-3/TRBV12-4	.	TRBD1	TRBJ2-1	CASSSRDRTYNEQFF	TGTGCCAGCAGCTCAAGGGACAGGACCTACAATGAGCAGTTCTTC
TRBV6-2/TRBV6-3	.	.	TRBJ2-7	CASSYDRPYEQYF	TGTGCCAGCAGTTACGACAGACCCTACGAGCAGTACTTC
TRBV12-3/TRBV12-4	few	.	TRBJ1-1	CASSAGGRGNTEAFF	TGTGCCAGCAGTGCAGGAGGCAGGGGAAACACTGAAGCTTTCTTT
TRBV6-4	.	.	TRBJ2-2	CASSDWENTGELFF	TGTGCCAGCAGTGACTGGGAGAACACCGGGGAGCTGTTTTTT
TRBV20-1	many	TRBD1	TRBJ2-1	CSARRTGGYNEQFF	TGCAGTGCTAGAAGGACAGGCGGCTACAATGAGCAGTTCTTC
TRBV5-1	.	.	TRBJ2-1	CASRPENRRGTYNEQFF	TGCGCCAGCCGCCCTGAGAATAGACGGGGCACCTACAATGAGCAGTTCTTC
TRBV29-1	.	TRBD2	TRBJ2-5	CSVEEVGPGGETQYF	TGCAGCGTTGAAGAAGTGGGCCCGGGGGGGGAGACCCAGTACTTC
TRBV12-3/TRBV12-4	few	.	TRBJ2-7	CASSPDSPYYEQYF	TGTGCCAGCAGTCCAGACTCCCCTTACTACGAGCAGTACTTC
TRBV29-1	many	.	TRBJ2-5	CSACPRDEQETQYF	TGCAGCGCTTGCCCCCGGGACGAACAAGAGACCCAGTACTTC
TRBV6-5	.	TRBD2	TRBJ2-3	CASSFPGGLAGADTQYF	TGTGCCAGCAGTTTCCCGGGGGGACTAGCAGGGGCAGATACGCAGTATTTT
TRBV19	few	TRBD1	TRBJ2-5	CASSSETGSPQETQYF	TGTGCCAGTAGTTCAGAGACAGGGTCTCCCCAAGAGACCCAGTACTTC
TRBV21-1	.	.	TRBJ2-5	CASSKERPGDSQETQYF	TGTGCCAGCAGCAAAGAGCGCCCAGGAGACTCACAAGAGACCCAGTACTTC
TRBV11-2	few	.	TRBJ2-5	CATETGSRWETQYF	TGTGCCACCGAAACAGGGTCGAGGTGGGAGACCCAGTACTTC
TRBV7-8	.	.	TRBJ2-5	CASVSLWGGAWETQYF	TGTGCCAGCGTATCTCTATGGGGGGGGGCGTGGGAGACCCAGTACTTC
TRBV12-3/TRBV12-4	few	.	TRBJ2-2	CASAIGGSNTGELFF	TGTGCCAGCGCCATAGGAGGGTCGAACACCGGGGAGCTGTTTTTT
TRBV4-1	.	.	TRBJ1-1	CASSQENTPEAFF	TGCGCCAGCAGCCAAGAGAACACCCCTGAAGCTTTCTTT
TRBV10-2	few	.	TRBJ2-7	CASSERGFHEQYF	TGCGCCAGCAGTGAGCGGGGTTTCCACGAGCAGTACTTC
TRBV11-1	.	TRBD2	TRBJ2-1	CASITPGLAGGYSYNEQFF	TGTGCCAGCATCACACCCGGACTAGCGGGGGGATACTCCTACAATGAGCAGTTCTTC
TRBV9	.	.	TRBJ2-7	CASSPGGTASSSYEQYF	TGTGCCAGCAGCCCCGGCGGGACAGCCTCTAGCTCCTACGAGCAGTACTTC
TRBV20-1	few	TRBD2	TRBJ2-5	CSARVLAQETQYF	TGCAGTGCTAGAGTACTAGCGCAGGAGACCCAGTACTTC
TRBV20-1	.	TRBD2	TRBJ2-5	CSAKRGPGGETQYF	TGCAGTGCAAAGCGGGGGCCCGGTGGGGAGACCCAGTACTTC
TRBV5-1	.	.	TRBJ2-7	CASSPTGLVKCEQYF	TGCGCCAGCAGCCCCACAGGATTGGTAAAGTGCGAGCAGTACTTC
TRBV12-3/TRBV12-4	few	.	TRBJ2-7	CATPRSRTSYEQYF	TGTGCCACCCCTAGGTCTCGGACCTCCTACGAGCAGTACTTC
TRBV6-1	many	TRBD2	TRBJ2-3	CASSELAGSTDTQYF	TGTGCCAGCAGTGAACTAGCGGGGAGCACAGATACGCAGTATTTT
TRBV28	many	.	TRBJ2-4	CASSLQGAKNIQYF	TGTGCCAGCAGTTTGCAAGGGGCCAAAAACATTCAGTACTTC
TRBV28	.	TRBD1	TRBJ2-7	CASSYNRGYEQYF	TGTGCCAGCAGTTATAACAGGGGCTACGAGCAGTACTTC
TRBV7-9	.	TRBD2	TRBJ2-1	CASSWEGSYNEQFF	TGTGCCAGCAGCTGGGAGGGCTCCTACAATGAGCAGTTCTTC
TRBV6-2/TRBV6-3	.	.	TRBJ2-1	CASSSRVYEGPLRNNEQFF	TGTGCCAGCAGTTCTCGCGTATACGAAGGCCCCCTCAGGAACAATGAGCAGTTCTTC
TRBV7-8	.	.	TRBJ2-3	CASSASPGTDTQYF	TGTGCCAGCAGCGCCTCCCCGGGCACAGATACGCAGTATTTT
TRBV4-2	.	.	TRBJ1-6	CASSQDIWDSPLHF	TGTGCCAGCAGCCAAGATATTTGGGATTCACCCCTCCACTTT
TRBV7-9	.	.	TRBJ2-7	CASSDDPSYEQYF	TGTGCCAGCAGCGACGACCCGTCCTACGAGCAGTACTTC
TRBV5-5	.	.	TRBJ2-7	CASSAYDRVEEYF	TGTGCCAGCAGCGCCTACGACAGAGTCGAAGAGTACTTC
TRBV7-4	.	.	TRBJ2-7	CASSGAETSSYEQYF	TGTGCCAGCAGCGGAGCCGAGACTAGCTCCTACGAGCAGTACTTC
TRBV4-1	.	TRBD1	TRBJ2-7	CASKQTGTGVIEQYF	TGCGCCAGCAAGCAAACCGGGACAGGGGTTATCGAGCAGTACTTC